This TCR beta chain stems from a study of blood T cell repertoires in COVID-19. This table comes from immunoSEQ multiplex PCR, and its TCRdb copy is limited to in-frame clones, with some not included. The table shows about 63,000 clones, with about 88% occurring only once. Germline V gene lookup returns CDR1 SGHNT and CDR2 YYREEE (reference sequence). The CDR3 totals 16 residues. V lost 0 bases and J 4 bases, leaving 13 bases between the germline ends. This receptor was obtained from a human donor in a cohort sampled during active COVID-19. The sequenced material came from peripheral blood. The chain has TRBV5-4 and TRBJ2-2; maybe TRBD1 (5 bases). The DNA of the CDR3 is TGTGCCAGCAGCTTGGCCAAAGGGGTTCGCACCGGGGAGCTGTTTTTT. Its protein is CASSLAKGVRTGELFF.